The 28 T cell receptor beta chains listed next were all sequenced from one sample in a study of blood T cells in healthy people across ages. Then a second PCR, running roughly 6 to 12 cycles, was carried out with a sample-barcoded 5' primer and a J-beta primer mix. TCRdb analysed the 5' RACE reads with MiXCR anew, one entry per CDR3 protein. The sample shows about 720,000 distinct CDR3 sequences, roughly 25% of them seen only once. In addition, the sample was reused for a study of T cells of mothers and their children.

Sequenced sample: blood. These receptors originate from a boy between 10 and 17 years old in good health.

The chain couples TRBV15 to TRBJ1-3; TRBD1 matches 8 bases. CDR1 is LNHNV, CDR2 YYDKDF, per germline (reference sequence). Trimming cost V 5 bases and J 7 bases; bases outside gene matches: 16. The CDR3 spans 17 residues. The DNA of the CDR3 is TGTGCCACCAGCCCCTCGGGGGGGCGGACAGGGTTTAACACCATATATTTT. Translated, it gives CATSPSGGRTGFNTIYF.

This clonotype was counted between two and nine times. The gene calls are TRBV20-1 and TRBJ2-4; D gene ambiguous. The ends were cut back, 0 bases at V and 3 bases at J, with 6 bases in the middle. Germline V gives CDR1 DFQATT, CDR2 SNEGSKA (reference sequence). The CDR3 has 13 residues. The chain's CDR3 is CSARDGGKNIQYF. The DNA of the CDR3 is TGCAGTGCTAGAGATGGCGGCAAAAACATTCAGTACTTC.

The chain's CDR3 is CASNSRGGGDYGYTF. The DNA for the CDR3 is TGTGCCAGCAATTCTCGGGGGGGCGGGGACTATGGCTACACCTTC. The chain has TRBV28 and TRBJ1-2; a possible D gene is TRBD1 (6 bases). Germline V gene sequence: CDR1 MDHEN, CDR2 SYDVKM. CDR3 length equals 15 residues. V was trimmed by 7 bases and J by 3 bases, leaving 18 bases between them.

The rearrangement uses TRBV5-1 and TRBJ2-5; 8 bases align to TRBD2. After removal of 0 bases from V and 5 bases from J, the junction contained 9 bases not matched to a gene. The CDR3 has 16 amino acids. The germline CDR1 and CDR2 sequences are SGHRS and YFSETQ. CDR3 sequence reads: CASSLESSGKVETQYF. The CDR3, as DNA: TGCGCCAGCAGCTTGGAGAGTAGCGGGAAGGTGGAGACCCAGTACTTC.

There are a few counts of this clonotype. The rearrangement uses TRBV21-1 and TRBJ2-7. TRBV21-1 is given as a pseudogene. The CDR3 loop spans 12 amino acids. CDR3 nucleotides: TGTGCCAACCATCTAGCTTCCTACGAGCAGTACTTC. This translates into CANHLASYEQYF.

In this sample, this clonotype turned up a few times. The chain joins TRBV7-6 to TRBJ2-1; 9 bases match TRBD2. The CDR3 loop spans 18 amino acids. The germline V gene has CDR1 SGHVS and CDR2 FNYEAQ. V shed 1 base and J 2 bases; nucleotides not matched to a gene: 9. The chain's CDR3 is CASSLGFSGSIAYNEQFF. CDR3 DNA sequence: TGTGCCAGCAGCTTAGGTTTTAGCGGGAGCATCGCCTACAATGAGCAGTTCTTC.

A few counts support this clonotype. The chain combines TRBV12-3 or TRBV12-4 with TRBJ2-2; D gene uncertain. Trimming removed 11 bases from V and 5 bases from J, with 18 bases in between. The CDR3 length is 14 residues. The CDR3 region has the DNA TGTGCCTGTTGCTTAGAGAGAGATACCGGGGAGCTGTTTTTT. Its translation: CACCLERDTGELFF.

The V and J genes are TRBV9 and TRBJ2-3; D call uncertain. Trimming pared 4 bases from V and 5 bases from J, leaving 11 bases between. CDR3 length: 13 residues. Germline V gene lookup returns CDR1 SGDLS and CDR2 YYNGEE. As DNA, the CDR3 is TGTGCCAGCAGCCCTATTTCCGTAGATACGCAGTATTTT. Translated: CASSPISVDTQYF.

V and J are TRBV15 and TRBJ2-1; D perhaps matches TRBD2 (6 bases). The CDR3 length is 15 residues. V was pared by 1 base and J by 7 bases, with 14 bases between. The germline gives CDR1 LNHNV, CDR2 YYDKDF (reference sequence). DNA for the CDR3: TGTGCCACCAGCAGAGGTAGGGTCGGAGGGAATGAGCAGTTCTTC. Its translation is CATSRGRVGGNEQFF.

Concerning this clonotype itself: At one of its ends the junction is not consistent with the germline gene, which may arise from a read error. The chain has TRBV7-3 and TRBJ2-1; no clear D gene. This CDR3 has 15 amino acids. Germline CDR1 is SGHTA and CDR2 is FQGTGA. CDR3 bases: TGTGCCAGCAGCGACGCCACCGGGCAACACAATGAGCAGTCCTTC. Its translation is CASSDATGQHNEQSF.

The rearrangement joins TRBV3-1 to TRBJ2-5; D is ambiguous. Judging by the DNA end, TRBJ2-7 fits better; the J call may be wrong. Germline CDR1 reads LGHDT; CDR2 reads YNNKEL (reference sequence). This CDR3 contains 15 residues. The CDR3 sequence is CASSQHKTRGYEQYF. CDR3 nucleotide sequence: TGTGCCAGCAGCCAACATAAGACGCGTGGCTACGAGCAGTACTTC.

This clonotype was seen more than once but under ten times. The chain employs TRBV11-1 and TRBJ2-1; TRBD2 matches at 8 bases. In germline, CDR1 is SGHAT, CDR2 FQDESV (reference sequence). V was clipped by 5 bases and J by 2 bases; unmatched bases: 8. This CDR3 has 16 amino acids. The CDR3 loop reads CASSRTDGRAYNEQFF. The CDR3 DNA reads TGTGCCAGCAGCCGCACAGACGGGAGGGCCTACAATGAGCAGTTCTTC.

CDR3 amino acids: CASSLWVGGTDTQYF. CDR3 DNA sequence: TGTGCCAGCAGTTTATGGGTCGGAGGAACAGATACGCAGTATTTT. V usage is TRBV28 and J usage is TRBJ2-3; TRBD2 is a possible D gene (5 bases). The CDR3 covers 15 residues. The germline V and J ends were trimmed by 0 bases and 3 bases, with 10 bases remaining between them. Germline V CDR1 and CDR2: MDHEN, SYDVKM. The whole variable domain, filled in from reference TRBV28 and TRBJ2-3, reads DVKVTQSSRYLVKRTGEKVFLECVQDMDHENMFWYRQDPGLGLRLIYFSYDVKMKEKGDIPEGYSVSREKKERFSLILESASTNQTSMYLCASSLWVGGTDTQYFGPGTRLTVL.

The V call is TRBV20-1, the J call TRBJ2-4, with 10 bases fitting TRBD2. Germline V gives CDR1 DFQATT, CDR2 SNEGSKA (reference sequence). The V and J ends lost 4 bases and 5 bases, in that order; junction bases with no gene match: 8. This CDR3 has 15 residues. The CDR3 here is CSAIATLAGENIQYF. CDR3 DNA sequence: TGCAGTGCTATTGCGACTCTAGCGGGGGAAAACATTCAGTACTTC.

The J gene is TRBJ1-2, the V gene TRBV19; D is undetermined. CDR3 length: 11 residues. Trimming stripped 3 bases from V and 10 bases from J, with 9 bases between. From germline, CDR1 is LNHDA and CDR2 SQIVND (reference sequence). CDR3 DNA: TGTGCCAGTAGTATCCGTAGCGACTACACCTTC. This gives the protein CASSIRSDYTF.

This clonotype turned up a few times. CDR3 DNA: TGCAGCGTTGTCCCCAAGAACCAAGAGACCCAGTACTTC. Translation gives CSVVPKNQETQYF. The V gene is TRBV29-1, the J gene TRBJ2-5; no firm D call. V gave up 4 bases and J gave up 0 bases, with 9 bases separating them. Germline V CDR1 and CDR2: SQVTM, ANQGSEA. The CDR3 runs 13 residues. Full variable domain (remainder filled in from reference TRBV29-1 and TRBJ2-5): SAVISQKPSRDICQRGTSLTIQCQVDSQVTMMFWYRQQPGQSLTLIATANQGSEATYESGFVIDKFPISRPNLTFSTLTVSNMSPEDSSIYLCSVVPKNQETQYFGPGTRLLVL.

The chain carries TRBV28 and TRBJ1-2, with D possibly TRBD1 on 6 matching bases. CDR3 length: 13 amino acids. With 5 bases removed from V and 3 bases from J, the gap between germline ends came to 10 bases. Germline V gene data show CDR1 as MDHEN and CDR2 as SYDVKM. The CDR3 nucleotides are TGTGCCAGCAGTATACAGGGTGACTATGGCTACACCTTC. Translating gives CASSIQGDYGYTF.

This clonotype was recorded once. The rearrangement uses TRBV6-2 or TRBV6-3 and TRBJ2-1; the match to TRBD2 covers 9 bases. CDR3 size: 14 residues. In germline, CDR1 is MNHEY, CDR2 SVGEGT. J gave up 4 bases and V 6 bases, and 4 bases lay outside the gene matches. For the CDR3, the DNA is TGTGCCAGCAGCGGCGGGGGGGAGTACAATGAGCAGTTCTTC. As protein: CASSGGGEYNEQFF.

The V gene is TRBV10-3, the J gene TRBJ2-3; possibly TRBD1 or TRBD2 for D (5 bases each). Germline V gene lookup returns CDR1 ENHRY and CDR2 SYGVKD. The CDR3 has 16 residues. Trimming removed 3 bases from V and 0 bases from J, with 13 bases in between. The CDR3 sequence is CAISEVQGPSTDTQYF. For the CDR3, the DNA is TGTGCCATCAGTGAAGTTCAGGGACCTAGCACAGATACGCAGTATTTT.

V gene TRBV27 combines with J gene TRBJ1-4; D is perhaps TRBD1 (6 bases). Germline values: CDR1 MNHEY, CDR2 SMNVEV (reference sequence). V was trimmed by 5 bases and J by 5 bases, leaving 12 bases between them. This CDR3 region has 14 residues. CDR3 amino acids: CASSKQGLNEKLFF. CDR3 DNA sequence: TGTGCCAGCAGTAAGCAGGGGTTGAATGAAAAACTGTTTTTT.

The CDR3 nucleotides read TGTGCCAGCAGCCCAGGACAGACAAATTCACCCCTCCACTTT. Translation: CASSPGQTNSPLHF. The chain combines TRBV7-2 with TRBJ1-6; D perhaps matches TRBD1 (6 bases). The CDR3 totals 14 residues. Trimming took off 5 bases at V and 7 bases at J, with 12 bases between the two ends. Germline-derived CDR1 and CDR2 are SGHTA and FQGNSA.

The chain uses TRBV7-9 and TRBJ1-1; tentatively, D is TRBD1 (6 bases). CDR3 size: 12 residues. The ends were cut back, 0 bases at V and 8 bases at J, with 7 bases in the middle. The germline V gene encodes CDR1 SEHNR and CDR2 FQNEAQ (reference sequence). The CDR3 region has the DNA TGTGCCAGCAGCTTAGCACAGGGAGAAGCTTTCTTT. Protein: CASSLAQGEAFF.

This chain joins TRBV25-1 and TRBJ1-1; D may be TRBD1 (5 bases). Germline CDR1 reads MGHDK; CDR2 reads SYGVNS. V lost 6 bases, J lost 10 bases, and 12 bases lay in between. CDR3 length equals 11 residues. In DNA form, the CDR3 reads TGTGCCAGCAGAGCAGGGTTAGTAGCTTTCTTT. Translation: CASRAGLVAFF.

The genes are TRBV20-1 and TRBJ1-6; no reliable D call. The CDR3 loop spans 13 amino acids. V lost 4 bases and J 7 bases, leaving 11 bases between the germline ends. Germline assignment: CDR1 DFQATT and CDR2 SNEGSKA (reference sequence). The CDR3 protein is CSAIKGGNSPLHF. The CDR3 bases are TGCAGTGCTATTAAGGGAGGCAATTCACCCCTCCACTTT.

This clonotype was observed a handful of times. The chain employs TRBV4-1 and TRBJ2-1; no clear D. The J call may be mistaken, given a closer DNA end match to TRBJ2-5. This CDR3 comprises 13 residues. Germline lookup yields CDR1 MGHRA and CDR2 YSYEKL. CDR3 sequence reads: CASSQIITQTQYF. The CDR3 DNA follows: TGCGCCAGCAGCCAAATTATAACGCAAACCCAGTACTTC.

This clonotype was seen more than once but under ten times. The genes are TRBV4-3 and TRBJ2-2; TRBD1 aligns across 8 bases. The V gene end was trimmed by 0 bases and the J gene end by 3 bases; junction bases not matched to a gene: 3. CDR1 and CDR2 from the germline V gene are LGHNA and YSLEER. CDR3 size: 16 residues. The CDR3 DNA reads as TGCGCCAGCAGCCAAGATCTGACAGGGGACACCGGGGAGCTGTTTTTT. It encodes CASSQDLTGDTGELFF.

This chain links TRBV12-3 or TRBV12-4 with TRBJ2-5; D call uncertain. The CDR3 runs to 14 residues. Trimming shortened V by 2 bases and J by 5 bases, and 12 bases separated the two germline ends. The CDR3 DNA is TGTGCCAGCAGTTTACGGCGCCTGCGGGAGACCCAGTACTTC. It encodes CASSLRRLRETQYF.

This clonotype has more than one count but fewer than ten. The chain couples TRBV6-5 to TRBJ1-5; D is unclear. V was shortened by 6 bases and J by 7 bases, with 13 bases between the two germline ends. CDR1 MNHEY and CDR2 SVGAGI come from the germline V gene. The CDR3 runs to 13 residues. The CDR3 DNA reads TGTGCCAGCAGACAGACACATCAGCAGCCCCAGCATTTT. This codes for CASRQTHQQPQHF.